The clone carrying this T cell receptor beta chain was counted only a few times. Its target is unknown. The source of the sample is a study of Ad26.COV2.S vaccination and SARS-CoV-2 variants. Background on the study: Donor was in the COV1001 Ad26.COV2.S trial arm.

Documented treatment: around 19 received Ad26.COV2.S at low or high dose, single or two shots; 5 received placebo; per-sample allocation not given. Sampling occurred on day 63 after the first vaccine or placebo injection. The individual, an adult aged 18-55 years, was a donor in Boston. Study conclusions and caveats: Following vaccination, spike-specific CD8+ and CD4+ T cell responses reportedly exhibited substantial breadth.

CDR1 is SGHTS, CDR2 YDEGEE, per germline. V was clipped by 4 bases and J by 3 bases, with 13 bases between them. CDR3 length: 14 amino acids. Generated by immunoSEQ multiplex PCR, the TCRdb table keeps only in-frame clones and is missing some. The top ten clones hold around 2.2% of a sample with about 320,000 clones, just under 85% of them seen once. The sequenced sample was peripheral blood, obtained in a trial of Ad26.COV2.S vaccine versus placebo. The TCR was taken from a person between 18 and 59 years old who received the Ad26.COV2.S COVID-19 vaccine or a placebo. The genes are TRBV5-8 and TRBJ2-5; D ambiguous. CDR3 residues: CASSTTWVKETQYF. Here the CDR3 DNA reads TGTGCCAGCAGCACAACCTGGGTTAAAGAGACCCAGTACTTC. Complete variable domain (other parts from reference TRBV5-8 and TRBJ2-5): EAGVTQSPTHLIKTRGQQATLRCSPISGHTSVYWYQQALGLGLQFLLWYDEGEERNRGNFPPRFSGRQFPNYSSELNVNALELEDSALYLCASSTTWVKETQYFGPGTRLLVL.